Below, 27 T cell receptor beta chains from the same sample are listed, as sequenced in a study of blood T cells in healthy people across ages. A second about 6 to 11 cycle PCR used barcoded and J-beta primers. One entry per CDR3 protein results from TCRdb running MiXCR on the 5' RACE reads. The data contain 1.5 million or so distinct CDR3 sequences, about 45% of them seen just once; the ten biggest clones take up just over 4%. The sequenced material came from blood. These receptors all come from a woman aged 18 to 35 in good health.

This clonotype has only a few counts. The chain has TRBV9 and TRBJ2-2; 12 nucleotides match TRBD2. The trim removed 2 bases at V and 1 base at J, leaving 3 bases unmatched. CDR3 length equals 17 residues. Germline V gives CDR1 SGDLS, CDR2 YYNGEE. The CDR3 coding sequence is TGTGCCAGCAGCGTCTTGACTAGCGGGAGGAACACCGGGGAGCTGTTTTTT. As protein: CASSVLTSGRNTGELFF.

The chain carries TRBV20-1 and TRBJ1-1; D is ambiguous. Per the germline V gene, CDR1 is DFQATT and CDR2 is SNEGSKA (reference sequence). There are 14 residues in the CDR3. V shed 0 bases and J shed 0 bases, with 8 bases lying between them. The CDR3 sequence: CSARDPAMNTEAFF. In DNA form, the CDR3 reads TGCAGTGCTAGAGATCCAGCTATGAACACTGAAGCTTTCTTT.

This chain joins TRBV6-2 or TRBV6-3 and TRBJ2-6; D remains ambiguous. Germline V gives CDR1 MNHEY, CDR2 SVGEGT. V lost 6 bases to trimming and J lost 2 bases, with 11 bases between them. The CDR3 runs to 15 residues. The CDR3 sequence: CASRELGTGANVLTF. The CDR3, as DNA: TGTGCCAGCAGGGAACTCGGAACTGGGGCCAACGTCCTGACTTTC.

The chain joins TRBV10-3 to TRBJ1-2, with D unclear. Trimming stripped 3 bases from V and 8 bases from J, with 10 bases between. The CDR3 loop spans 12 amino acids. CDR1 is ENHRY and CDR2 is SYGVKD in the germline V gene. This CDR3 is CAISEGGFGYTF. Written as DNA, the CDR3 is TGTGCCATCAGTGAAGGTGGATTCGGCTACACCTTC.

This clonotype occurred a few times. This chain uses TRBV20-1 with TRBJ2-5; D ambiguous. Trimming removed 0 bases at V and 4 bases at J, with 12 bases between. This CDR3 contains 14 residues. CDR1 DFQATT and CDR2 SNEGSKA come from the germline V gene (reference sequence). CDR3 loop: CSARDGLLGETQYF. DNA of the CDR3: TGCAGTGCTAGAGATGGGCTATTGGGAGAGACCCAGTACTTC.

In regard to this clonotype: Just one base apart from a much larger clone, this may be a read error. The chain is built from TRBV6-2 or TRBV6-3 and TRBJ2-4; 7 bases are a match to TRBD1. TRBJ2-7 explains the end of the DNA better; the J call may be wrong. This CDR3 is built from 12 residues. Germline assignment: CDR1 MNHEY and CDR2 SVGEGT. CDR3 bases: TGTGCCGGCAGAGACAGGGTCTACGAGCAGTACTTC. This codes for CAGRDRVYEQYF.

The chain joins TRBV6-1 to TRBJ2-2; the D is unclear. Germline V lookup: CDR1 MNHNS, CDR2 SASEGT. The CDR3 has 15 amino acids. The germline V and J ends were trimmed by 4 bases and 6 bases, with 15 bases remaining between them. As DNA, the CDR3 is TGTGCCAGCAGTGCGATCGCGGATCGGGCCGGGGAGCTGTTTTTT. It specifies CASSAIADRAGELFF.

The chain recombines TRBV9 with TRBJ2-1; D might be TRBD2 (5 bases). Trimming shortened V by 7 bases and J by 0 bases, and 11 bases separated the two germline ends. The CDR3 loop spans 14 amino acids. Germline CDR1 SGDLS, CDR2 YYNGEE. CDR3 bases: TGTGCCAGCCAACGGGGAATCTCCTACAATGAGCAGTTCTTC. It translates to CASQRGISYNEQFF.

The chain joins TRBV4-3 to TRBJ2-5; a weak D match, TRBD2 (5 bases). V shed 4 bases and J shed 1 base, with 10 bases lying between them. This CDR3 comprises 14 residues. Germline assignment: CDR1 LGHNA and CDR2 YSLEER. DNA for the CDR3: TGCGCCAGCAGCCTCCGACTATTCCAAGAGACCCAGTACTTC. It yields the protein CASSLRLFQETQYF.

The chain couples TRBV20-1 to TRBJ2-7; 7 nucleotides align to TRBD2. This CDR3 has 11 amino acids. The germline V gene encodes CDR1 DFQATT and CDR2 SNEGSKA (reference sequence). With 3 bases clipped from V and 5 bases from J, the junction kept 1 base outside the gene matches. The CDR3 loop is CSASREDEQYF. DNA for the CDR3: TGCAGTGCTAGCCGGGAGGACGAGCAGTACTTC.

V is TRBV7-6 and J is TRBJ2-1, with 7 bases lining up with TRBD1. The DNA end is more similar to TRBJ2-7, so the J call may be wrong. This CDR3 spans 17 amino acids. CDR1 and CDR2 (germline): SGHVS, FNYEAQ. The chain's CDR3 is CASSSYRGKSSYNEQYF. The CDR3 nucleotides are TGTGCCAGCAGCTCCTACAGGGGCAAGAGCTCCTACAATGAGCAGTACTTC.

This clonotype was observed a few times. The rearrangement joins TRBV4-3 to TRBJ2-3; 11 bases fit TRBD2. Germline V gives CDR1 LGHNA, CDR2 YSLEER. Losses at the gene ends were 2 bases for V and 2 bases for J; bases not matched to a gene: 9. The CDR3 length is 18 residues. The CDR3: CASSQQILAGENTDTQYF. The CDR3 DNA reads TGCGCCAGCAGCCAACAGATACTAGCGGGGGAGAACACAGATACGCAGTATTTT.

The CDR3 region is CSAKRRAGSYEQFF. As DNA, the CDR3 is TGCAGCGCTAAGAGACGAGCGGGATCCTATGAGCAGTTCTTC. The chain employs TRBV29-1 and TRBJ2-1; 7 bases map to TRBD2. The germline gives CDR1 SQVTM, CDR2 ANQGSEA. The V segment lost 7 bases and the J segment 8 bases; nucleotides outside the gene matches: 14. This CDR3 contains 14 residues.

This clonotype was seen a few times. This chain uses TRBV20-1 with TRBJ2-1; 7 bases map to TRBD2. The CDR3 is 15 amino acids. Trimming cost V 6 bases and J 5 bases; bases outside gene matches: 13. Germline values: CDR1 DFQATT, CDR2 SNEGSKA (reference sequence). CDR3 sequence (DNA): TGCAGTGCCGGCAAAGGCCCAGCGGGACACAATGAGCAGTTCTTC. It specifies CSAGKGPAGHNEQFF.

CDR3 bases: TGTGCCATCAGTGAGTCACAGGGGCCCTATGGCTACACCTTC. Translated, it gives CAISESQGPYGYTF. The V gene is TRBV10-3, the J gene TRBJ1-2; 7 positions match TRBD1. The germline gives CDR1 ENHRY, CDR2 SYGVKD. The J segment lost 4 bases and the V segment lost 0 bases, leaving 2 bases of the junction unmatched. This CDR3 contains 14 residues.

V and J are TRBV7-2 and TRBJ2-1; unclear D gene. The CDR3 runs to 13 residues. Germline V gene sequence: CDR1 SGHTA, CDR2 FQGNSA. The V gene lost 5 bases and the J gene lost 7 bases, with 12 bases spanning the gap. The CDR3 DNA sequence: TGTGCCAGCAGCACCCACCGTGGTAATGAGCAGTTCTTC. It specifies CASSTHRGNEQFF.

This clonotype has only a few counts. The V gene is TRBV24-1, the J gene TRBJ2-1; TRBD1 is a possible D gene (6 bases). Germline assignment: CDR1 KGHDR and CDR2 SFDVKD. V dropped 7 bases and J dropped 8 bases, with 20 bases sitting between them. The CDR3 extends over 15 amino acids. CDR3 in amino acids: CATSPTQGRVHEQFF. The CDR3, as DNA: TGTGCCACCAGCCCCACCCAGGGGCGCGTCCATGAGCAGTTCTTC.

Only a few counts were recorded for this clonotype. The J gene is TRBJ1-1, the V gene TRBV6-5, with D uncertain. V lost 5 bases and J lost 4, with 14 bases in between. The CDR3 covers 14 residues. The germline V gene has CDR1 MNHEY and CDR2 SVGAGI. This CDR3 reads CASSPLESTTEAFF. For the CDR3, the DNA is TGTGCCAGCAGTCCCCTGGAGAGTACCACTGAAGCTTTCTTT.

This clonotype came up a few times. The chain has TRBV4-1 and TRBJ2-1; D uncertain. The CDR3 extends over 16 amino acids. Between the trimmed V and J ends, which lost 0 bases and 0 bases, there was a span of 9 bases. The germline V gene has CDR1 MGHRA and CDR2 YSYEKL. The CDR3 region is CASSQESNPSYNEQFF. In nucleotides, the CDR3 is TGCGCCAGCAGCCAAGAATCAAACCCCTCCTACAATGAGCAGTTCTTC.

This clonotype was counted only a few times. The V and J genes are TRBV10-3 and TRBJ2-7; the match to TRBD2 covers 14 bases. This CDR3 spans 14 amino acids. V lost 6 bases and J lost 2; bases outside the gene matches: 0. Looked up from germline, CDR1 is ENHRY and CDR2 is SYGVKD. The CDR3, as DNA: TGTGCCATCAGGACTAGCGGGGGGGCCTACGAGCAGTACTTC. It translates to CAIRTSGGAYEQYF.

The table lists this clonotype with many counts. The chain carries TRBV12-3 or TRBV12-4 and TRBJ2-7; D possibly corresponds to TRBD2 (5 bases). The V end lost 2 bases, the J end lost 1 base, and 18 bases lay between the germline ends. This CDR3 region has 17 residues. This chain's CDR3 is CASSLRLPLARSYEQYF. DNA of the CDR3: TGTGCCAGCAGTTTAAGGTTACCGTTAGCGAGATCCTACGAGCAGTACTTC.

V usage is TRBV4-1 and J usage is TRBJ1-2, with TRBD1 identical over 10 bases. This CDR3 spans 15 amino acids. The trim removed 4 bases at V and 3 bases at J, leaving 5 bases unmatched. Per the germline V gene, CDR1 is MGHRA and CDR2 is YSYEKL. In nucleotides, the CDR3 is TGCGCCAGCAGCCTGGGACAGGGGTGGGACTATGGCTACACCTTC. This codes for CASSLGQGWDYGYTF.

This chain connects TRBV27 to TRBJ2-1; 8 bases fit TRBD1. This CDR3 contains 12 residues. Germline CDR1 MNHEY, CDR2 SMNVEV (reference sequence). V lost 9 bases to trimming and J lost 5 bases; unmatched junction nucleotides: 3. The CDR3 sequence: CASGQGNNEQFF. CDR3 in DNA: TGTGCCAGTGGACAGGGTAACAATGAGCAGTTCTTC.

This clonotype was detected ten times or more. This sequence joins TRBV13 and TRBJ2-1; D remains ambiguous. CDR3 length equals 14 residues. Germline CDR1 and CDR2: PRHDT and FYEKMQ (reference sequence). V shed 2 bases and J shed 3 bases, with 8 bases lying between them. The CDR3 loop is CASSLRRNYNEQFF. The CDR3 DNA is TGTGCCAGCAGCTTACGGCGGAACTACAATGAGCAGTTCTTC. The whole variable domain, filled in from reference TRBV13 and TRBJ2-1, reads AAGVIQSPRHLIKEKRETATLKCYPIPRHDTVYWYQQGPGQDPQFLISFYEKMQSDKGSIPDRFSAQQFSDYHSELNMSSLELGDSALYFCASSLRRNYNEQFFGPGTRLTVL.

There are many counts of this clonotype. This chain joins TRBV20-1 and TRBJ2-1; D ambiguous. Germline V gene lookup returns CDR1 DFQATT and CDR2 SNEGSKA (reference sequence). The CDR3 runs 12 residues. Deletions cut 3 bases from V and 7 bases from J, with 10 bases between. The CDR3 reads CSASRRPNEQFF. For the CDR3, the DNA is TGCAGTGCTAGTAGACGGCCTAATGAGCAGTTCTTC.

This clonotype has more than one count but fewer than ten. The CDR3 DNA is TGCGCCAGCAGCTCCGGGACTAGCGGACTCCAAGAGACCCAGTACTTC. Protein product: CASSSGTSGLQETQYF. V and J are TRBV5-1 and TRBJ2-5; the match to TRBD2 covers 11 bases. Germline loops: CDR1 SGHRS, CDR2 YFSETQ. With 3 bases clipped from V and 1 base from J, the junction kept 5 bases outside the gene matches. The CDR3 is 16 residues long.

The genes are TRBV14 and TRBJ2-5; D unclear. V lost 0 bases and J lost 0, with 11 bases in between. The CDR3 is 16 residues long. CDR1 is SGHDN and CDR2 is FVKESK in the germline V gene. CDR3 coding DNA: TGTGCCAGCAGCCAAGATCGCGGCGGAGACCAAGAGACCCAGTACTTC. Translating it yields CASSQDRGGDQETQYF.